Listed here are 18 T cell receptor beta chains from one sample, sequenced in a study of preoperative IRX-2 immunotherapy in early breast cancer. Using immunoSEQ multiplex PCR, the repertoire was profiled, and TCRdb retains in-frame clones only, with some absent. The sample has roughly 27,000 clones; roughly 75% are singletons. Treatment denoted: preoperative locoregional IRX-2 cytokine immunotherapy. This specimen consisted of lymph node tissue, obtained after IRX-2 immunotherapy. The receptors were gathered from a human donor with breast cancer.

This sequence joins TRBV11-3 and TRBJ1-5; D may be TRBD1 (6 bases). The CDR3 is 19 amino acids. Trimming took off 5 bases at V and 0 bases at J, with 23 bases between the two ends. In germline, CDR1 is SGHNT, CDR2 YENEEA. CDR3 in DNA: TGTGCCAGCAGCGCCGGCGGGACAACCCTCTATAGTAGCAATCAGCCCCAGCATTTT. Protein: CASSAGGTTLYSSNQPQHF.

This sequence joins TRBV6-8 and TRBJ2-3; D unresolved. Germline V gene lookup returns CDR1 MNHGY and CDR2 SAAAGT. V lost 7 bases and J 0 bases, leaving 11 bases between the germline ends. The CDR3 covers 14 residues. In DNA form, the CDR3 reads TGTGCCAGCACCCCGGGCTCGAGCACAGATACGCAGTATTTT. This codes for CASTPGSSTDTQYF.

The CDR3 region has the DNA TGTGCCAGCAGCCTGAGCTATAGTGGCACAGATACGCAGTATTTT. This sequence encodes CASSLSYSGTDTQYF. The J gene is TRBJ2-3, the V gene TRBV7-1; D is uncertain. TRBV7-1 is designated an ORF whose function remains uncertain. The CDR3 extends over 15 amino acids. The V gene lost 5 bases and the J gene lost 1 base, with 13 bases spanning the gap.

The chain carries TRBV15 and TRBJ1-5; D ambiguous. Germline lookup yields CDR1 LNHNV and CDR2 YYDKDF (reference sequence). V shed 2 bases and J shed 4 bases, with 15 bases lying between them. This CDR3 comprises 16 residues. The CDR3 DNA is TGTGCCACCAGCAGATCGGGATTGCTGGAAAATCAGCCCCAGCATTTT. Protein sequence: CATSRSGLLENQPQHF.

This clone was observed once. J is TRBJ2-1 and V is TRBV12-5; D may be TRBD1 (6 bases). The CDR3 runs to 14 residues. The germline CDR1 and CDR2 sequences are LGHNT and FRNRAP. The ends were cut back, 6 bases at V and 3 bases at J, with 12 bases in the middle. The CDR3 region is CASGIGQIYNEQFF. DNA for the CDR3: TGTGCTAGTGGGATCGGACAGATCTACAATGAGCAGTTCTTC.

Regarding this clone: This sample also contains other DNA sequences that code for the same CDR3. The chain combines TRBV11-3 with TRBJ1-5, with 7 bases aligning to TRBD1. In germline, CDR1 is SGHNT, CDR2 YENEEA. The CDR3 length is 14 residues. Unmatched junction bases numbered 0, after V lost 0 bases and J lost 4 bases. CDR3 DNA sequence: TGTGCCAGCAGCTTAGAACAGGGGAATCAGCCCCAGCATTTT. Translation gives CASSLEQGNQPQHF.

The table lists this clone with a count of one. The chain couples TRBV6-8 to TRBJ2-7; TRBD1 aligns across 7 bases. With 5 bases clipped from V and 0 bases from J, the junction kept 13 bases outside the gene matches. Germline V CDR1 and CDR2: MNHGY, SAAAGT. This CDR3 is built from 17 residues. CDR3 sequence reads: CASSDFGTDESSYEQYF. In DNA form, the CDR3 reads TGTGCCAGCAGTGACTTCGGGACAGACGAGAGCTCCTACGAGCAGTACTTC.

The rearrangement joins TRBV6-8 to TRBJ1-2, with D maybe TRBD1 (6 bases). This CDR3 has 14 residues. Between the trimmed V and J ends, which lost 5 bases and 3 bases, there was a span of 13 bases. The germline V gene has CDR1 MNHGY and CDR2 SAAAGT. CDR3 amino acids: CASSPRTEYYGYTF. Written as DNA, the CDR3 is TGTGCCAGCAGTCCCCGGACAGAGTACTATGGCTACACCTTC.

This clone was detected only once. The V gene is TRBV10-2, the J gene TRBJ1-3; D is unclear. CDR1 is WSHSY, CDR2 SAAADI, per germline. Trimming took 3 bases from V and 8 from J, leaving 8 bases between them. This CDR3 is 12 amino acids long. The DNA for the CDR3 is TGCGCCAGCAGTGACGTCCAGGACACCATATATTTT. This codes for CASSDVQDTIYF.

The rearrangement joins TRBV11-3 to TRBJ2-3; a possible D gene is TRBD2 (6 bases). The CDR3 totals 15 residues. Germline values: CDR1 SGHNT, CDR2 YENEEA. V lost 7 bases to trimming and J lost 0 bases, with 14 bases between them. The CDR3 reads CASITGVSSTDTQYF. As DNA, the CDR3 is TGTGCCAGCATTACGGGGGTCAGTAGCACAGATACGCAGTATTTT.

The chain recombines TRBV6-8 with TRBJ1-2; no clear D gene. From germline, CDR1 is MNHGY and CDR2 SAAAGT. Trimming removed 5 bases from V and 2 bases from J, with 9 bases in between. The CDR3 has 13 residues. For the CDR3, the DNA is TGTGCCAGCAGTGACCAGGTCAACTATGGCTACACCTTC. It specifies CASSDQVNYGYTF.

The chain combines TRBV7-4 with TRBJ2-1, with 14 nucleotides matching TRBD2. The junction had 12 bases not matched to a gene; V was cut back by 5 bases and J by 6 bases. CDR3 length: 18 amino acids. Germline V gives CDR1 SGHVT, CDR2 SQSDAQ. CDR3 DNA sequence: TGTGCCAGCAGCACACCCCAGGGACTAGCGGGAGTAGTCAATGAGCAGTTCTTC. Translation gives CASSTPQGLAGVVNEQFF.

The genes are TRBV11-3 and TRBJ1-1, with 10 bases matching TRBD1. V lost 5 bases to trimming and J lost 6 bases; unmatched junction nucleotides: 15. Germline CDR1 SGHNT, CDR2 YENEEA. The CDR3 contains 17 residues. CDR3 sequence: CASSGWFPTGGSAEAFF. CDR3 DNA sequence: TGTGCCAGCAGCGGGTGGTTCCCGACAGGGGGCAGCGCTGAAGCTTTCTTT.

Here the CDR3 DNA reads TGTGCCAGCTCACAGACAGGTAACCCCTACGAGCAGTACTTC. It specifies CASSQTGNPYEQYF. The chain uses TRBV18 and TRBJ2-7; possible D gene TRBD1, 6 bases. Trimming removed 4 bases from V and 2 bases from J, with 12 bases in between. The CDR3 is made up of 14 amino acids. Germline V gene data show CDR1 as KGHSH and CDR2 as LQKENI.

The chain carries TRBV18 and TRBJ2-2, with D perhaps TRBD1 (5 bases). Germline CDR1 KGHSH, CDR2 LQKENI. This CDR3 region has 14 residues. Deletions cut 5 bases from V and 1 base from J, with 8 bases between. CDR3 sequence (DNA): TGTGCCAGCTCAGAACAGGAGAACACCGGGGAGCTGTTTTTT. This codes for CASSEQENTGELFF.

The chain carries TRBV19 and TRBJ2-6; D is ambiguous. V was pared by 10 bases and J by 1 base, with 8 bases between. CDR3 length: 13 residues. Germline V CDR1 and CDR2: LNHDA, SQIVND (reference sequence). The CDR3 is CATSTSGANVLTF. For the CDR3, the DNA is TGTGCCACATCGACTTCTGGGGCCAACGTCCTGACTTTC.

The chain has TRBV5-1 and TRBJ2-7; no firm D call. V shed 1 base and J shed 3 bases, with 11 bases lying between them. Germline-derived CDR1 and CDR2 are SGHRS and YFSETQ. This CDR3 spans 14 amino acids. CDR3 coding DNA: TGCGCCAGCAGCTTGCAAGTTAACGGCTACGAGCAGTACTTC. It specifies CASSLQVNGYEQYF.

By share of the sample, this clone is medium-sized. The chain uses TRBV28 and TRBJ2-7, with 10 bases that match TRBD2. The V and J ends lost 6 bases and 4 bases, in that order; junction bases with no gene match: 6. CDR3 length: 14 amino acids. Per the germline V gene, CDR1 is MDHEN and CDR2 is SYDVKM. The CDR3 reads CASRGAGGHYEQYF. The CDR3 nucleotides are TGTGCCAGCAGGGGAGCGGGAGGGCATTACGAGCAGTACTTC.